One sample yielded the 10 T cell receptor beta chains listed below, sequenced in a study of blood T cells in healthy people across ages. Then a second PCR, running about 6 to 12 cycles, was carried out with a sample-barcoded 5' primer and a J-beta primer mix. MiXCR, run by TCRdb on the 5' RACE reads, gives a single entry per CDR3 protein. The profile shows just under 750,000 distinct CDR3 sequences, 22% of them singletons. Sequenced input: blood. These receptors were obtained from a man between 65 and 85 years old in good health.

The rearrangement joins TRBV5-1 to TRBJ2-1; TRBD2 matches 9 bases. CDR1 and CDR2 from the germline V gene are SGHRS and YFSETQ. This CDR3 has 14 residues. V shed 6 bases and J 3 bases; nucleotides not matched to a gene: 4. CDR3 residues: CASTGTSRYNEQFF. The CDR3 DNA reads as TGCGCCAGCACCGGGACTAGCCGCTACAATGAGCAGTTCTTC.

This clonotype was seen more than once but under ten times. The chain uses TRBV20-1 and TRBJ2-7, with TRBD2 identical over 7 bases. The closer fit of TRBJ2-1 to the DNA end suggests the J call may be wrong. The CDR3 runs 14 residues. CDR1 is DFQATT, CDR2 SNEGSKA, per germline (reference sequence). The CDR3 DNA is TGCAGTGCTAGGGGCGGGGGAAGCACACATGAGCAGTTCTTC. Translated, it gives CSARGGGSTHEQFF.

CDR3 nucleotides: TGTGCCAGCAGAGGGGACAGGCACCGGGGCTATGGCTACACCTTC. It is translated as CASRGDRHRGYGYTF. The rearrangement joins TRBV6-5 to TRBJ1-2; 8 nucleotides agree with TRBD1. Germline CDR1 and CDR2: MNHEY and SVGAGI. Unmatched junction bases numbered 10, after V lost 6 bases and J lost 4 bases. The CDR3 extends over 15 amino acids.

Written as DNA, the CDR3 is TGCAGTGCTAGAGACCCTTGGACTAGCGGGGGAACTAGCACAGATACGCAGTATTTT. Translated, it gives CSARDPWTSGGTSTDTQYF. The V and J genes are TRBV20-1 and TRBJ2-3; 13 bases agree with TRBD2. The germline V gene encodes CDR1 DFQATT and CDR2 SNEGSKA (reference sequence). Germline trimming cut 0 bases from V and 0 bases from J; bases unmatched to any gene: 9. The CDR3 contains 19 residues.

The V call is TRBV28, the J call TRBJ2-3, with D tentatively TRBD1 or TRBD2 (5 bases each). Germline V gene data show CDR1 as MDHEN and CDR2 as SYDVKM. Trimming cost V 5 bases and J 0 bases, with 9 bases left between them. The CDR3 loop spans 14 amino acids. CDR3 loop: CASSRDVSTDTQYF. As DNA, the CDR3 is TGTGCCAGCAGTCGGGACGTTAGCACAGATACGCAGTATTTT.

The chain has TRBV12-3 or TRBV12-4 and TRBJ1-1; D call uncertain. V lost 5 bases, J lost 1 base, and 14 bases lay in between. The CDR3 is made up of 15 amino acids. The CDR3 spells CASSTSVVKNTEAFF. The CDR3 region has the DNA TGTGCCAGCAGTACCTCCGTGGTGAAGAACACTGAAGCTTTCTTT.

The gene calls are TRBV28 and TRBJ2-5; 13 bases map to TRBD2. Germline V gives CDR1 MDHEN, CDR2 SYDVKM. Trimming at V came to 6 bases and at J to 10 bases, leaving 11 bases not matched to a gene. The length of the CDR3 is 15 residues. CDR3 coding DNA: TGTGCCAGCAGCAATATTCGGACTAGCGGGAGCTTCCAGTACTTC. Encoded protein: CASSNIRTSGSFQYF.

The V gene is TRBV7-2, the J gene TRBJ1-2; tentative D call: TRBD1 (5 bases). Trimming stripped 4 bases from V and 2 bases from J, with 11 bases between. The germline V gene encodes CDR1 SGHTA and CDR2 FQGNSA. The CDR3 is made up of 14 amino acids. The CDR3 reads CASSYGDPNYGYTF. For the CDR3, the DNA is TGTGCCAGCAGCTACGGGGACCCAAACTATGGCTACACCTTC.

This clonotype was recorded at least ten times. The rearrangement links TRBV5-1 to TRBJ2-3; D not resolved. Germline values: CDR1 SGHRS, CDR2 YFSETQ. The CDR3 consists of 15 residues. The germline V and J ends were trimmed by 7 bases and 5 bases, with 20 bases remaining between them. The CDR3 reads CASSPSQRTVDTQYF. The CDR3 bases are TGCGCCAGCTCGCCGTCACAGAGGACCGTAGATACGCAGTATTTT. The full variable domain, with the rest looked up from reference TRBV5-1 and TRBJ2-3, is KAGVTQTPRYLIKTRGQQVTLSCSPISGHRSVSWYQQTPGQGLQFLFEYFSETQRNKGNFPGRFSGRQFSNSRSEMNVSTLELGDSALYLCASSPSQRTVDTQYFGPGTRLTVL.

This clonotype was counted only a few times. This sequence joins TRBV6-2 or TRBV6-3 and TRBJ2-7, with 12 bases identical to TRBD2. Judging by the DNA end, TRBJ2-1 fits better; the J call may be wrong. The CDR3 runs 15 residues. The germline V gene has CDR1 MNHEY and CDR2 SVGEGT. CDR3 residues: CASTFLAGGWNEQFF. The CDR3 nucleotides are TGTGCCAGCACATTCCTAGCGGGGGGGTGGAATGAGCAGTTCTTC.